These 21 T cell receptor beta chains originate from one sample sequenced in a study of blood T cell repertoires in COVID-19. Sequenced by immunoSEQ multiplex PCR; TCRdb stores in-frame clones only, minus some. Found here are about 51,000 clones, 86% of them singletons; the top ten hold over 1%. The sequencing sample was made of peripheral blood. These receptors were taken from a man between 60 and 70 years old with acute or convalescent COVID-19.

Comment on this clone: This sample also contains other DNA sequences that code for the same CDR3. The chain uses TRBV6-5 and TRBJ2-3, with 9 bases fitting TRBD2. Germline V gene data show CDR1 as MNHEY and CDR2 as SVGAGI. This CDR3 spans 14 amino acids. The V and J ends lost 7 bases and 2 bases, in that order; junction bases with no gene match: 4. CDR3 DNA: TGTGCCAGCACGCGGGGGGGCCTCACAGATACGCAGTATTTT. This sequence encodes CASTRGGLTDTQYF.

V is TRBV18 and J is TRBJ1-4; 7 bases line up with TRBD1. This CDR3 has 18 amino acids. J lost 2 bases, V lost 3 bases, and 12 bases had no gene match. Looked up from germline, CDR1 is KGHSH and CDR2 is LQKENI. The CDR3 bases are TGTGCCAGCTCACCGCAGGGGGAAGCGGGCAGGACTAATGAAAAACTGTTTTTT. As protein: CASSPQGEAGRTNEKLFF. The full variable domain, completed using reference TRBV18 and TRBJ1-4, is NAGVMQNPRHLVRRRGQEARLRCSPMKGHSHVYWYRQLPEEGLKFMVYLQKENIIDESGMPKERFSAEFPKEGPSILRIQQVVRGDSAAYFCASSPQGEAGRTNEKLFFGSGTQLSVL.

The J gene is TRBJ1-5, the V gene TRBV7-2; D perhaps matches TRBD1 (5 bases). V was trimmed by 1 base and J by 7 bases, leaving 14 bases between them. There are 15 residues in the CDR3. Germline V gene lookup returns CDR1 SGHTA and CDR2 FQGNSA. The CDR3 nucleotides are TGTGCCAGCAGCTTAGATCGGGGGATGGGGCAGCCCCAGCATTTT. This sequence encodes CASSLDRGMGQPQHF.

This clone was counted a few times. J is TRBJ2-2 and V is TRBV9, with TRBD2 matching over 7 bases. Germline CDR1 is SGDLS and CDR2 is YYNGEE. Losses at the gene ends were 2 bases for V and 1 base for J; bases not matched to a gene: 2. CDR3 length: 15 residues. The CDR3 DNA sequence: TGTGCCAGCAGCGTCCAGCGGGGGAACACCGGGGAGCTGTTTTTT. Protein product: CASSVQRGNTGELFF.

This clone was seen once. The chain carries TRBV5-4 and TRBJ2-1; 14 bases match TRBD2. This CDR3 spans 18 amino acids. The V gene end was trimmed by 0 bases and the J gene end by 3 bases; junction bases not matched to a gene: 5. Germline-derived CDR1 and CDR2 are SGHNT and YYREEE (reference sequence). The CDR3 loop is CASSLGRLAGGYYNEQFF. The CDR3 nucleotides are TGTGCCAGCAGCTTGGGCCGACTAGCGGGAGGGTACTACAATGAGCAGTTCTTC.

The chain couples TRBV6-2 or TRBV6-3 to TRBJ2-5; TRBD2 agrees at 8 bases. Germline values: CDR1 MNHEY, CDR2 SVGEGT. J gave up 10 bases and V 0 bases, and 4 bases lay outside the gene matches. The CDR3 sequence is 13 residues long. The CDR3 sequence: CASSYSGREGQYF. The CDR3 DNA is TGTGCCAGCAGTTACTCTGGTCGGGAGGGCCAGTACTTC.

V and J are TRBV27 and TRBJ1-1; D ambiguous. V lost 2 bases, J lost 4 bases, and 11 bases lay in between. There are 14 residues in the CDR3. Germline assignment: CDR1 MNHEY and CDR2 SMNVEV (reference sequence). The DNA for the CDR3 is TGTGCCAGCAGTTTACGCCCGGGAACCACTGAAGCTTTCTTT. This gives the protein CASSLRPGTTEAFF.

This chain uses TRBV4-1 with TRBJ1-2; 9 bases match TRBD1. V trimming: 1 base; J trimming: 4 bases; junction bases outside the gene matches: 10. Per the germline V gene, CDR1 is MGHRA and CDR2 is YSYEKL. The CDR3 is made up of 17 amino acids. Here the CDR3 reads CASSQGVTGGSGYGYTF. The CDR3 DNA sequence: TGCGCCAGCAGCCAAGGAGTAACAGGGGGCTCGGGCTATGGCTACACCTTC.

This clone was seen a few times. The rearrangement links TRBV27 to TRBJ2-1, with TRBD1 matching over 7 bases. The J segment lost 10 bases and the V segment lost 3 bases, leaving 9 bases of the junction unmatched. Germline V gene sequence: CDR1 MNHEY, CDR2 SMNVEV (reference sequence). This CDR3 has 14 residues. CDR3: CASSLGEGGREQFF. As DNA, the CDR3 is TGTGCCAGCAGTTTGGGAGAAGGGGGCCGGGAGCAGTTCTTC.

The chain combines TRBV11-2 with TRBJ1-3; 7 bases map to TRBD1. Germline lookup yields CDR1 SGHAT and CDR2 FQNNGV. Losses at the gene ends were 8 bases for V and 4 bases for J; bases not matched to a gene: 14. The length of the CDR3 is 16 residues. Here the CDR3 reads CASYIQGPGGGNTIYF. The CDR3 DNA follows: TGTGCCAGCTACATACAGGGGCCCGGAGGCGGAAACACCATATATTTT. Based on the CDR3 plus reference TRBV11-2 and TRBJ1-3, the full variable domain is EAGVAQSPRYKIIEKRQSVAFWCNPISGHATLYWYQQILGQGPKLLIQFQNNGVVDDSQLPKDRFSAERLKGVDSTLKIQPAKLEDSAVYLCASYIQGPGGGNTIYFGEGSWLTVV.

This sequence joins TRBV5-1 and TRBJ1-1; a weak D match, TRBD1 (6 bases). V lost 3 bases and J lost 4, with 13 bases in between. Germline loops: CDR1 SGHRS, CDR2 YFSETQ. This CDR3 contains 14 residues. CDR3 sequence: CASSSKQGPTEAFF. CDR3 DNA: TGCGCCAGCAGCTCCAAACAGGGCCCCACTGAAGCTTTCTTT.

The J gene is TRBJ1-6, the V gene TRBV2, with no clear D. CDR1 is SNHLY, CDR2 FYNNEI, per germline. V dropped 7 bases and J dropped 10 bases, with 23 bases sitting between them. The CDR3 covers 16 residues. CDR3 amino acids: CASIPGEVLLGSPLHF. DNA of the CDR3: TGTGCCAGCATCCCCGGGGAAGTACTGTTGGGGTCACCCCTCCACTTT.

J is TRBJ2-5 and V is TRBV12-5; tentatively, D is TRBD2 (7 bases). The V end lost 7 bases, the J end lost 7 bases, and 19 bases lay between the germline ends. The CDR3 extends over 14 amino acids. Germline V CDR1 and CDR2: LGHNT, FRNRAP. Here the CDR3 reads CASAPGEGVGTQYF. The CDR3 DNA follows: TGTGCTAGTGCCCCGGGGGAGGGGGTAGGGACCCAGTACTTC.

This chain joins TRBV2 and TRBJ2-1, with 7 positions matching TRBD1. The V segment lost 0 bases and the J segment 7 bases; nucleotides outside the gene matches: 9. This CDR3 has 16 residues. CDR1 is SNHLY, CDR2 FYNNEI, per germline. CDR3 amino acids: CASSEAPRQGVNEQFF. For the CDR3, the DNA is TGTGCCAGCAGTGAAGCGCCGAGACAGGGTGTAAATGAGCAGTTCTTC.

This sequence joins TRBV28 and TRBJ1-4; the D gene is possibly TRBD1 (5 bases). V gave up 8 bases and J gave up 0 bases, with 25 bases separating them. The CDR3 spans 19 residues. CDR1 is MDHEN, CDR2 SYDVKM, per germline. The CDR3 DNA reads as TGTGCCAGCGTGAGGGACTTTCTGTCAAAGAGTGCAACTAATGAAAAACTGTTTTTT. Translated: CASVRDFLSKSATNEKLFF. The full variable domain, completed using reference TRBV28 and TRBJ1-4, is DVKVTQSSRYLVKRTGEKVFLECVQDMDHENMFWYRQDPGLGLRLIYFSYDVKMKEKGDIPEGYSVSREKKERFSLILESASTNQTSMYLCASVRDFLSKSATNEKLFFGSGTQLSVL.

The chain combines TRBV29-1 with TRBJ2-5, with D unresolved. V dropped 4 bases and J dropped 4 bases, with 10 bases sitting between them. The CDR3 covers 12 residues. Germline V gene sequence: CDR1 SQVTM, CDR2 ANQGSEA. CDR3 protein: CSVVVVSETQYF. CDR3 nucleotides: TGCAGCGTTGTAGTGGTCTCAGAGACCCAGTACTTC. Combining the CDR3 with reference TRBV29-1 and TRBJ2-5 gives the whole variable domain SAVISQKPSRDICQRGTSLTIQCQVDSQVTMMFWYRQQPGQSLTLIATANQGSEATYESGFVIDKFPISRPNLTFSTLTVSNMSPEDSSIYLCSVVVVSETQYFGPGTRLLVL.

This chain joins TRBV11-2 and TRBJ2-7; the D is unclear. Trimming took 1 base from V and 2 from J, leaving 12 bases between them. The length of the CDR3 is 15 residues. Germline CDR1 reads SGHAT; CDR2 reads FQNNGV. The CDR3 DNA reads as TGTGCCAGCAGCTTAGTGGCGGCCGCCGCCTACGAGCAGTACTTC. This translates into CASSLVAAAAYEQYF.

V gene TRBV27 combines with J gene TRBJ1-2; 9 bases map to TRBD1. CDR1 MNHEY and CDR2 SMNVEV come from the germline V gene (reference sequence). This CDR3 comprises 13 residues. V gave up 9 bases and J gave up 5 bases; unmatched junction bases: 7. The CDR3 nucleotides read TGTGCCAGTCGAACAGGGGGCGATTATGGCTACACCTTC. As protein: CASRTGGDYGYTF.

V usage is TRBV18 and J usage is TRBJ2-7, with D possibly being TRBD2 (5 bases). There are 17 residues in the CDR3. With 0 bases removed from V and 0 bases from J, the gap between germline ends came to 15 bases. From germline, CDR1 is KGHSH and CDR2 LQKENI. DNA for the CDR3: TGTGCCAGCTCACCACCGAGGGCCCAATCGAGCTCCTACGAGCAGTACTTC. Translation: CASSPPRAQSSSYEQYF. The whole variable domain, remainder taken from reference TRBV18 and TRBJ2-7, is NAGVMQNPRHLVRRRGQEARLRCSPMKGHSHVYWYRQLPEEGLKFMVYLQKENIIDESGMPKERFSAEFPKEGPSILRIQQVVRGDSAAYFCASSPPRAQSSSYEQYFGPGTRLTVT.

DNA for the CDR3: TGTGCCAGCAGTAATGACAGGGAACCGCTGGGCACCGGGGAGCTGTTTTTT. Its translation: CASSNDREPLGTGELFF. The J gene is TRBJ2-2, the V gene TRBV6-2 or TRBV6-3, with TRBD1 matching 7 bases. The germline V gene encodes CDR1 MNHEY and CDR2 SVGEGT. The CDR3 has 17 residues. The V segment lost 5 bases and the J segment 4 bases; nucleotides outside the gene matches: 13.

The chain carries TRBV28 and TRBJ2-2; 12 nucleotides line up with TRBD2. The germline CDR1 and CDR2 sequences are MDHEN and SYDVKM. The CDR3 length is 16 residues. The V gene end was trimmed by 6 bases and the J gene end by 6 bases; junction bases not matched to a gene: 8. CDR3 bases: TGTGCCAGCAGAGGACAGACTAGCGGGAGTGCCGGGGAGCTGTTTTTT. Its protein product is CASRGQTSGSAGELFF.